This T cell receptor beta chain was documented in a study of T cells in Graves' hyperthyroidism and ophthalmopathy. This clonotype was counted only a few times. Authors of the study amplified TCR beta CDR3 regions from RNA transcripts. A first-round RT-PCR of the TCR CDR3 used the HTBI primer set. One entry per CDR3 protein, called by TCRdb with MiXCR from the multiplex PCR reads. The sample has about 560,000 distinct CDR3 sequences, 16% seen once. The diagnoses drew upon clinical symptoms, serum thyroxine and TRAb, thyroid ultrasound and orbital computed tomography. Germline V gene lookup returns CDR1 SGHVS and CDR2 FNYEAQ. The CDR3 contains 15 residues. After removal of 4 bases from V and 4 bases from J, the junction contained 9 bases not matched to a gene.

The clonotype comes from a woman between 18 and 30 years old with Graves' hyperthyroidism. Sequences were obtained from blood. This rearrangement joins TRBV7-6 to TRBJ2-5; 7 bases are a match to TRBD1. CDR3 DNA sequence: TGTGCCAGCAGCTCCTACAAGGACAGGATAGAGACCCAGTACTTC. Its translation is CASSSYKDRIETQYF.